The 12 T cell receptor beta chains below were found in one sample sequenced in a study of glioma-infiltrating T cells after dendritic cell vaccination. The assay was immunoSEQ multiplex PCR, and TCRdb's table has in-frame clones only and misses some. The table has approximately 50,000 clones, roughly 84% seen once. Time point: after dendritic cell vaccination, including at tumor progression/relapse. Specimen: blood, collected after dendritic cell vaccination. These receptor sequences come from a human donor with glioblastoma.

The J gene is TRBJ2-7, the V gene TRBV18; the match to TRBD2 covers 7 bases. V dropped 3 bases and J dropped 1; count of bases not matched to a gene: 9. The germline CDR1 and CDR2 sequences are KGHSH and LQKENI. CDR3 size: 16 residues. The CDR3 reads CASSPPAPGGSYEQYF. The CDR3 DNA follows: TGTGCCAGCTCACCCCCGGCTCCGGGGGGATCCTACGAGCAGTACTTC. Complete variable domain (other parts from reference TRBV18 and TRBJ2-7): NAGVMQNPRHLVRRRGQEARLRCSPMKGHSHVYWYRQLPEEGLKFMVYLQKENIIDESGMPKERFSAEFPKEGPSILRIQQVVRGDSAAYFCASSPPAPGGSYEQYFGPGTRLTVT.

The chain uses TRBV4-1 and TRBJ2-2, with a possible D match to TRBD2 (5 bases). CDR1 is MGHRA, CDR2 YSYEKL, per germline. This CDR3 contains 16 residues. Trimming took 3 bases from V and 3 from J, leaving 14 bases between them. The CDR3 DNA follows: TGCGCCAGCAGCCACCTCCCTGGGAGTTACACCGGGGAGCTGTTTTTT. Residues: CASSHLPGSYTGELFF.

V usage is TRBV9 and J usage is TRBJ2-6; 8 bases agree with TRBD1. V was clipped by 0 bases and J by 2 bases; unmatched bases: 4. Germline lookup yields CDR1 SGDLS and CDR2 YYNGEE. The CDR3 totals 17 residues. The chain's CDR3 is CASSVGAGGAGANVLTF. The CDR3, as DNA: TGTGCCAGCAGCGTAGGAGCAGGGGGCGCTGGGGCCAACGTCCTGACTTTC.

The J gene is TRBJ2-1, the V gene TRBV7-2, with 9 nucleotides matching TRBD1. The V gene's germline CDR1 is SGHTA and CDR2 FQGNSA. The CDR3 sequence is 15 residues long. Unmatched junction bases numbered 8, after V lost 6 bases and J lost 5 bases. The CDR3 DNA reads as TGTGCCAGCAGTCCCGGGACAGGGAGTAACAATGAGCAGTTCTTC. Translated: CASSPGTGSNNEQFF.

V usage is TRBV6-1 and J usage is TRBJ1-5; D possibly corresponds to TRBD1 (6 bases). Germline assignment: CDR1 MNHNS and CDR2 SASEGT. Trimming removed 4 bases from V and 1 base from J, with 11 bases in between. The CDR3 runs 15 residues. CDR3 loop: CASSVGAGSNQPQHF. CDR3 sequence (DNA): TGTGCCAGCAGTGTGGGGGCAGGCAGCAATCAGCCCCAGCATTTT.

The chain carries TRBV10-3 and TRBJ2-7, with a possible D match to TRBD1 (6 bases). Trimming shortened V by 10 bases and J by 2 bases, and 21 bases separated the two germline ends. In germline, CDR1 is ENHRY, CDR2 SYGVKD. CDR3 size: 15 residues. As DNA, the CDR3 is TGTGCCACTCTCTCAACCCGGGACAAAGCCTACGAGCAGTACTTC. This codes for CATLSTRDKAYEQYF.

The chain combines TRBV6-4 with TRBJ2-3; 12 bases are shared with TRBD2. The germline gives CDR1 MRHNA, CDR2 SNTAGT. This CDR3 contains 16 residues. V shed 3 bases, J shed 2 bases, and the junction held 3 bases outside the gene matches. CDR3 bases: TGTGCCAGCAGTGAATCTAGCGGGGGGGCCACAGATACGCAGTATTTT. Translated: CASSESSGGATDTQYF.

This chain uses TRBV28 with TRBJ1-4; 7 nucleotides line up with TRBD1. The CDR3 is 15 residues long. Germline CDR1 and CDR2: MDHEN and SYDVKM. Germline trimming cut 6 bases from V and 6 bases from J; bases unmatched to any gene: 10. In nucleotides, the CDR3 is TGTGCCAGCAGCTACCCGGACAGGAGGTATGAAAAACTGTTTTTT. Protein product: CASSYPDRRYEKLFF.

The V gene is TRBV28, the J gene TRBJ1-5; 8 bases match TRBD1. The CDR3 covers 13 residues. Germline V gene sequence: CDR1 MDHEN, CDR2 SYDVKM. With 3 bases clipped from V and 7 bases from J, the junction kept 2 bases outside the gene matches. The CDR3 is CASSLDRVQPQHF. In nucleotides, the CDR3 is TGTGCCAGCAGTTTGGACAGGGTGCAGCCCCAGCATTTT.

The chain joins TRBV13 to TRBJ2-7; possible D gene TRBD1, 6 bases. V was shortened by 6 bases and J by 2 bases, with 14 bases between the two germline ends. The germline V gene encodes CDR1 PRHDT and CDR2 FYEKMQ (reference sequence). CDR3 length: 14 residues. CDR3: CASSSSDRTYEQYF. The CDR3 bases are TGTGCCAGCAGTTCATCGGACAGAACCTACGAGCAGTACTTC.

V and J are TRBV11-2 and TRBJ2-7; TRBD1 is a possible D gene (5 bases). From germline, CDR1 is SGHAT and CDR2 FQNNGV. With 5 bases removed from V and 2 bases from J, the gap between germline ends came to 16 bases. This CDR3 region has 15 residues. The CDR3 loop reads CASSEIQGRPYEQYF. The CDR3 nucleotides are TGTGCCAGCAGCGAGATCCAGGGCAGACCCTACGAGCAGTACTTC.

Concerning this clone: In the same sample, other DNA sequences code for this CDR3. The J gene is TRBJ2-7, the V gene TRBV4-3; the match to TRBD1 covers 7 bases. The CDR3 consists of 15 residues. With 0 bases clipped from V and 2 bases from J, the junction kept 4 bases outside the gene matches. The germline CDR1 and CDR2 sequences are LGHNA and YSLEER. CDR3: CASSQETGNTYEQYF. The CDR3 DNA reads TGCGCCAGCAGCCAAGAGACAGGGAATACCTACGAGCAGTACTTC.